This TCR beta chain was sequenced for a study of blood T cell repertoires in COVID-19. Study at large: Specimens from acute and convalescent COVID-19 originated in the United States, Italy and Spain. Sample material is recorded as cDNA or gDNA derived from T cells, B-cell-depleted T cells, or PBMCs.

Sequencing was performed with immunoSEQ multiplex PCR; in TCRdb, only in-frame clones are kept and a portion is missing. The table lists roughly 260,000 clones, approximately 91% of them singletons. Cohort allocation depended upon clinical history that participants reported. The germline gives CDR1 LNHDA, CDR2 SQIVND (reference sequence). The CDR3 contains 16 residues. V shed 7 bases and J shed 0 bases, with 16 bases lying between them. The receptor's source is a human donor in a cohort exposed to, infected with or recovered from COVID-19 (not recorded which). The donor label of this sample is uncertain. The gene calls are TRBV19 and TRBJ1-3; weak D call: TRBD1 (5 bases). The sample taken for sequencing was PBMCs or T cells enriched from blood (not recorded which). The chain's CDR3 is CASTLDRVTSGNTIYF. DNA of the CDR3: TGTGCCAGTACCCTCGACAGAGTTACCTCTGGAAACACCATATATTTT.